These 15 T cell receptor beta chains originate from one sample sequenced in a study of a mutant IDH1 vaccine in newly diagnosed glioma. Time point noted: baseline, week 1 (first vaccination visit). Treatment described: pre-vaccination baseline after standard-of-care therapy. The repertoire was sequenced with immunoSEQ multiplex PCR; TCRdb's copy has only in-frame clones and lacks some. The table lists about 68,000 clones, approximately 85% of them singletons, with 7.5% to 9% in the top ten. Sequenced here: PBMCs, sampled from a glioma patient treated with radiotherapy, temozolomide or both. These receptors all come from a man aged 45-65 years with glioma.

V is TRBV20-1 and J is TRBJ2-7; the D is unclear. The CDR3 sequence is 11 residues long. Trimming shortened V by 3 bases and J by 7 bases, and 10 bases separated the two germline ends. Germline lookup yields CDR1 DFQATT and CDR2 SNEGSKA (reference sequence). The CDR3 DNA follows: TGCAGTGCTAGTTCTTCGCGGGAGCAGTACTTC. Its translation: CSASSSREQYF.

This chain links TRBV27 with TRBJ1-3; D ambiguous. CDR1 and CDR2 from the germline V gene are MNHEY and SMNVEV (reference sequence). The CDR3 runs 14 residues. V lost 4 bases and J 1 base, leaving 8 bases between the germline ends. The chain's CDR3 is CASSSGSSGNTIYF. DNA for the CDR3: TGTGCCAGCAGTTCCGGGAGTTCTGGAAACACCATATATTTT.

This clone was recorded once. This rearrangement joins TRBV6-5 to TRBJ2-7; D possibly corresponds to TRBD1 (6 bases). Germline CDR1 and CDR2: MNHEY and SVGAGI. This CDR3 region has 14 residues. V lost 5 bases, J lost 6 bases, and 17 bases lay in between. The CDR3 loop reads CASSVRDKIREQYF. Written as DNA, the CDR3 is TGTGCCAGCAGTGTCCGGGACAAAATTCGCGAGCAGTACTTC.

The J gene is TRBJ2-2, the V gene TRBV7-2; the D gene is possibly TRBD1 (6 bases). Trimming took 5 bases from V and 7 from J, leaving 23 bases between them. The germline gives CDR1 SGHTA, CDR2 FQGNSA. The CDR3 covers 17 residues. DNA for the CDR3: TGTGCCAGCAGCCCCAGGTCAGGGTGGACAGTAGGCGGGGAGCTGTTTTTT. Protein product: CASSPRSGWTVGGELFF.

The gene calls are TRBV4-3 and TRBJ2-1; TRBD2 aligns across 11 bases. Germline-derived CDR1 and CDR2 are LGHNA and YSLEER. This CDR3 region has 16 residues. Unmatched junction bases numbered 3, after V lost 4 bases and J lost 1 base. The CDR3 spells CASSPTSGVSYNEQFF. The CDR3 DNA follows: TGCGCCAGCAGCCCGACTAGCGGGGTTTCCTACAATGAGCAGTTCTTC.

The chain employs TRBV6-6 and TRBJ2-2, with D unclear. The V gene lost 6 bases and the J gene lost 3 bases, with 11 bases spanning the gap. Germline CDR1 MNHNY, CDR2 SVGAGI (reference sequence). The CDR3 consists of 14 residues. The CDR3 DNA is TGTGCCAGCAGGTATTTGGACCACACCGGGGAGCTGTTTTTT. Translated: CASRYLDHTGELFF.

The chain is built from TRBV21-1 and TRBJ2-2; the DNA was not used to check the table's D call, TRBD2. TRBV21-1 is an annotated pseudogene. The length of the CDR3 is 16 residues. The CDR3, as DNA: TGTGCCAGCGTGTCGATTGAAACGGCGAACACCGGGGAGCTGTTTTTT. It codes for CASVSIETANTGELFF.

The gene calls are TRBV2 and TRBJ2-3; 7 bases align to TRBD2. V lost 6 bases to trimming and J lost 0 bases; unmatched junction nucleotides: 3. The CDR3 covers 14 residues. Germline assignment: CDR1 SNHLY and CDR2 FYNNEI. The CDR3, as DNA: TGTGCCAGCAGATCGCGGGGGAGCACAGATACGCAGTATTTT. Its protein product is CASRSRGSTDTQYF.

The CDR3 nucleotides are TGTGCCAGCCGCCGGGACGGCGCGAACACCGGGGAGCTGTTTTTT. This encodes CASRRDGANTGELFF. The chain carries TRBV6-1 and TRBJ2-2; D could derive from TRBD1 or TRBD2 (5 bases each). The V gene lost 8 bases and the J gene lost 0 bases, with 13 bases spanning the gap. Germline V gene sequence: CDR1 MNHNS, CDR2 SASEGT. This CDR3 spans 15 amino acids.

This chain joins TRBV4-1 and TRBJ1-5; the D is unclear. V was clipped by 5 bases and J by 1 base, with 9 bases between them. The CDR3 contains 14 residues. CDR1 MGHRA and CDR2 YSYEKL come from the germline V gene. The CDR3, as DNA: TGCGCCAGCAGCTTCGGTAGGAGCAATCAGCCCCAGCATTTT. Protein product: CASSFGRSNQPQHF.

The chain employs TRBV6-5 and TRBJ2-1; 12 bases are shared with TRBD2. The CDR3 is 15 residues long. V shed 5 bases, J shed 6 bases, and the junction held 5 bases outside the gene matches. Germline loops: CDR1 MNHEY, CDR2 SVGAGI. The chain's CDR3 is CASSLAGGPPNEQFF. For the CDR3, the DNA is TGTGCCAGCAGTCTAGCGGGGGGGCCTCCCAATGAGCAGTTCTTC.

In this sample, this clone turned up a few times. This rearrangement joins TRBV4-2 to TRBJ1-2; D is ambiguous. The CDR3 runs 11 residues. The germline CDR1 and CDR2 sequences are LGHNA and YNFKEQ. Deletions cut 1 base from V and 6 bases from J, with 3 bases between. CDR3 sequence: CASSQGDGYTF. The DNA for the CDR3 is TGTGCCAGCAGCCAAGGAGATGGCTACACCTTC.

The chain couples TRBV11-2 to TRBJ2-1; TRBD2 agrees at 8 bases. The trim removed 2 bases at V and 2 bases at J, leaving 5 bases unmatched. The CDR3 covers 16 residues. Germline CDR1 and CDR2: SGHAT and FQNNGV. DNA for the CDR3: TGTGCCAGCAGCTTATTCGCCGGGGGGGCCTACAATGAGCAGTTCTTC. Encoded protein: CASSLFAGGAYNEQFF.

V usage is TRBV7-9 and J usage is TRBJ2-7, with 7 positions matching TRBD2. Trimming at V came to 10 bases and at J to 0 bases, leaving 6 bases not matched to a gene. CDR1 is SEHNR, CDR2 FQNEAQ, per germline (reference sequence). CDR3 length: 13 amino acids. This CDR3 is CAIRAGDSYEQYF. CDR3 coding DNA: TGTGCCATTAGGGCGGGGGACTCCTACGAGCAGTACTTC.

The chain has TRBV6-1 and TRBJ1-2; D is unclear. Germline assignment: CDR1 MNHNS and CDR2 SASEGT. The CDR3 is 13 amino acids. The V end lost 0 bases, the J end lost 7 bases, and 9 bases lay between the germline ends. In nucleotides, the CDR3 is TGTGCCAGCAGTGAAGCTAGGGCTGTTGGCTACACCTTC. Amino acids: CASSEARAVGYTF.